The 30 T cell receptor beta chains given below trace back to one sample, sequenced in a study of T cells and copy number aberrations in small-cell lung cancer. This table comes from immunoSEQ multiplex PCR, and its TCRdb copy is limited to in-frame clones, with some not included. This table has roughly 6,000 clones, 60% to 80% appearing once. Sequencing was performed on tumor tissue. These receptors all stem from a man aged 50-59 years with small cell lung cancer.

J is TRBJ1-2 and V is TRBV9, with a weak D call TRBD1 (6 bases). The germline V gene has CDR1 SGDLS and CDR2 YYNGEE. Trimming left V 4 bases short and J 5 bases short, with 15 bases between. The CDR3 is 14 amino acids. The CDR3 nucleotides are TGTGCCAGCAGCCCGGCCGACAGGCCGTATGGCTACACCTTC. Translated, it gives CASSPADRPYGYTF.

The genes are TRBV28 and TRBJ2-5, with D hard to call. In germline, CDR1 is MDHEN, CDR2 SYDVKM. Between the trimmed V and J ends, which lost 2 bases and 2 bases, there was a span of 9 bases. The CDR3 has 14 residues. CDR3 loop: CASSLDDNQETQYF. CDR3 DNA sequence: TGTGCCAGCAGTTTAGATGACAATCAAGAGACCCAGTACTTC.

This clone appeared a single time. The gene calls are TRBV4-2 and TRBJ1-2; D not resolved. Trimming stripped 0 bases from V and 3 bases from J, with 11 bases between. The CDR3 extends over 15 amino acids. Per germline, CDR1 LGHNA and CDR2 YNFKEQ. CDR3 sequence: CASSQDNQAHYGYTF. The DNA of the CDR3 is TGTGCCAGCAGCCAAGATAACCAGGCCCACTATGGCTACACCTTC.

In nucleotides, the CDR3 is TGTGCCAGCAGTGAATTAGTCGGAAAAGCTTTCTTT. Translating gives CASSELVGKAFF. The chain uses TRBV25-1 and TRBJ1-1, with D unclear. CDR1 is MGHDK and CDR2 is SYGVNS in the germline V gene. V was trimmed by 1 base and J by 9 bases, leaving 9 bases between them. This CDR3 is built from 12 residues.

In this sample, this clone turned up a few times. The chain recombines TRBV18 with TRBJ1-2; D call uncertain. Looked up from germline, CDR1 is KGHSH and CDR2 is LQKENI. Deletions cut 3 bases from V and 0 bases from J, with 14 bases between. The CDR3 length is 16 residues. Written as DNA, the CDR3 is TGTGCCAGCTCACCCGGAAGGACGGGAGCTAACTATGGCTACACCTTC. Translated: CASSPGRTGANYGYTF.

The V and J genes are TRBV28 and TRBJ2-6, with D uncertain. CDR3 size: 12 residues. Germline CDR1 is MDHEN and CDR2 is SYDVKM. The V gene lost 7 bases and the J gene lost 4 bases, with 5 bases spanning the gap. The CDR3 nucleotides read TGTGCCAGCACCCCGGGGGCCAACGTCCTGACTTTC. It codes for CASTPGANVLTF.

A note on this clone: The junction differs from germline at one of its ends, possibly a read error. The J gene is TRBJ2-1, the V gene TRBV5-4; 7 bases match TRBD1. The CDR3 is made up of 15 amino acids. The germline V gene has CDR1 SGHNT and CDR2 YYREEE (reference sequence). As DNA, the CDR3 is TGTGTCAGCAGCCCCGGGACAGAACTATACAATGAGCAGTTCTTC. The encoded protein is CVSSPGTELYNEQFF.

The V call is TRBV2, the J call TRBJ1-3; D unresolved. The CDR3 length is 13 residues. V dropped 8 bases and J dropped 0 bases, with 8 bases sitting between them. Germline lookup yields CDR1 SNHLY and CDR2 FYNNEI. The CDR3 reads CASLKDSGNTIYF. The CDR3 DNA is TGTGCCAGCCTTAAAGACTCTGGAAACACCATATATTTT.

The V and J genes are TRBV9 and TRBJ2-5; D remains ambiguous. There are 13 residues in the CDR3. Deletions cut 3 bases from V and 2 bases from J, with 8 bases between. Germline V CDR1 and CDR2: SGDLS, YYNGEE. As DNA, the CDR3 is TGTGCCAGCAGCGAGGACCCTCAAGAGACCCAGTACTTC. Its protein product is CASSEDPQETQYF.

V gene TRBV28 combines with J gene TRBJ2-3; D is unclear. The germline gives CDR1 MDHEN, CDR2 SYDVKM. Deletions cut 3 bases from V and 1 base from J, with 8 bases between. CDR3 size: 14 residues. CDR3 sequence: CASSFLSGTDTQYF. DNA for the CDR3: TGTGCCAGCAGTTTTCTATCCGGCACAGATACGCAGTATTTT. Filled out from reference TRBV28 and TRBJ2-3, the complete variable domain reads DVKVTQSSRYLVKRTGEKVFLECVQDMDHENMFWYRQDPGLGLRLIYFSYDVKMKEKGDIPEGYSVSREKKERFSLILESASTNQTSMYLCASSFLSGTDTQYFGPGTRLTVL.

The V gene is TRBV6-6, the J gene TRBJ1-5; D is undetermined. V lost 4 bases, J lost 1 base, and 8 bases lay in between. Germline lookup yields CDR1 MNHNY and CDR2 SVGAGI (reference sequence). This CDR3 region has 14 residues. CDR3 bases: TGTGCCAGCAGTTCCTCGGACAGCAATCAGCCCCAGCATTTT. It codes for CASSSSDSNQPQHF.

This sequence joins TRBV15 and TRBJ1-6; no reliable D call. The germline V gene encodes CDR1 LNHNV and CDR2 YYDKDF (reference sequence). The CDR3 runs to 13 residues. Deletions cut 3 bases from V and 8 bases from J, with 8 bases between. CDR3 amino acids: CATSRTRDSPLHF. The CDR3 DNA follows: TGTGCCACCAGCAGGACCAGAGATTCACCCCTCCACTTT.

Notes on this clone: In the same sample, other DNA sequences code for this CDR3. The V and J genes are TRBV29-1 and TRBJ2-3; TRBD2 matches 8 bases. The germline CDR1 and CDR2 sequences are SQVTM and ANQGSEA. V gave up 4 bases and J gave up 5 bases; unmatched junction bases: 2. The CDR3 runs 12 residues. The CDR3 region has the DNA TGCAGCGTTGTTAGCGGGAAAGATACGCAGTATTTT. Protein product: CSVVSGKDTQYF.

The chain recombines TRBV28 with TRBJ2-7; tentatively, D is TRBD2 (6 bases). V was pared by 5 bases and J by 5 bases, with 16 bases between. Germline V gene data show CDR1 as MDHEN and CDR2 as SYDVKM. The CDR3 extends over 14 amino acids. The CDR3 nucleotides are TGTGCCAGCAGTGCTCGGTCCCGGAGGGACGAGCAGTACTTC. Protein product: CASSARSRRDEQYF.

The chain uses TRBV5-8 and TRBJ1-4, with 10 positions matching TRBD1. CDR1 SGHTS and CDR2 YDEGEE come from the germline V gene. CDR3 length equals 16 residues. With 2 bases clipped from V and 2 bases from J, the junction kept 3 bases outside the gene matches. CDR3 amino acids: CASSFGQGGTNEKLFF. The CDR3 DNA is TGTGCCAGCAGCTTCGGACAGGGGGGGACTAATGAAAAACTGTTTTTT.

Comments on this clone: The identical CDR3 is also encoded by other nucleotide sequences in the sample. The DNA for the CDR3 is TGCGCCAGCAGCTTGGAAGGAGCAAGGTCCTACGAGCAGTACTTC. Protein sequence: CASSLEGARSYEQYF. V usage is TRBV5-1 and J usage is TRBJ2-7; no clear D gene. Germline-derived CDR1 and CDR2 are SGHRS and YFSETQ. CDR3 length: 15 residues. With 0 bases removed from V and 1 base from J, the gap between germline ends came to 11 bases.

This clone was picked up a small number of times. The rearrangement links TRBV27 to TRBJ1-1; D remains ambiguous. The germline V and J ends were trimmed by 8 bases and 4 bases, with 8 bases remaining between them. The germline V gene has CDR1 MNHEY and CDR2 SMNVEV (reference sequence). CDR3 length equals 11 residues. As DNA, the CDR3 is TGTGCCAGCGTTAGTTTCACTGAAGCTTTCTTT. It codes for CASVSFTEAFF.

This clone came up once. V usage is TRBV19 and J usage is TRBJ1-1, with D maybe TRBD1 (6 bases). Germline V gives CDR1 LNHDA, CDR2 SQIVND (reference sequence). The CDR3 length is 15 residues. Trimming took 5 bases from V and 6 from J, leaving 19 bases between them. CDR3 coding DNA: TGTGCCAGTAGTCAATCTCAGGGGAGGCGGCCTGAAGCTTTCTTT. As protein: CASSQSQGRRPEAFF.

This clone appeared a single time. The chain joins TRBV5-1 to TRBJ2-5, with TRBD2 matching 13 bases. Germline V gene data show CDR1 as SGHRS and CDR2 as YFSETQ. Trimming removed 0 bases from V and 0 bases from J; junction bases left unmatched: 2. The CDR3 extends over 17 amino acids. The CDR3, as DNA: TGCGCCAGCAGCTTGGGGGGGACTAGCGGGGACCAAGAGACCCAGTACTTC. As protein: CASSLGGTSGDQETQYF. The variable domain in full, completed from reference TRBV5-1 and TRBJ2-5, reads KAGVTQTPRYLIKTRGQQVTLSCSPISGHRSVSWYQQTPGQGLQFLFEYFSETQRNKGNFPGRFSGRQFSNSRSEMNVSTLELGDSALYLCASSLGGTSGDQETQYFGPGTRLLVL.

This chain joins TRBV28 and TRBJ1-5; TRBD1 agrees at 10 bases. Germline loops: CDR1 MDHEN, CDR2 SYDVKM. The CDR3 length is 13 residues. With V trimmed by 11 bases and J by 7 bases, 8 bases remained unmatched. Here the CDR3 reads CASGTGVGQPQHF. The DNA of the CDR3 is TGTGCCTCCGGGACAGGGGTCGGGCAGCCCCAGCATTTT.

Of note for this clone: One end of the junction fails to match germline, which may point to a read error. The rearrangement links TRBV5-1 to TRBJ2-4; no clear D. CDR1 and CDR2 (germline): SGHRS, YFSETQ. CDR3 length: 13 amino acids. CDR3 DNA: TGCGCCAGCAACTTGATGGAGAAGAGCATTCAGTACTTC. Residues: CASNLMEKSIQYF. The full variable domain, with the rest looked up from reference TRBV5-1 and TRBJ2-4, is KAGVTQTPRYLIKTRGQQVTLSCSPISGHRSVSWYQQTPGQGLQFLFEYFSETQRNKGNFPGRFSGRQFSNSRSEMNVSTLELGDSALYLCASNLMEKSIQYFGAGTRLSVL.

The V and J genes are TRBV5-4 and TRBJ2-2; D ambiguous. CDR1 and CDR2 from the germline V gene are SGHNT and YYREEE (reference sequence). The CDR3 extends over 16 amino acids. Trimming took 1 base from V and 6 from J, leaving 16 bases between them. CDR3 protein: CASSLNGGRGSGELFF. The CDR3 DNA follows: TGTGCCAGCAGCTTGAATGGCGGTAGAGGTTCCGGGGAGCTGTTTTTT.

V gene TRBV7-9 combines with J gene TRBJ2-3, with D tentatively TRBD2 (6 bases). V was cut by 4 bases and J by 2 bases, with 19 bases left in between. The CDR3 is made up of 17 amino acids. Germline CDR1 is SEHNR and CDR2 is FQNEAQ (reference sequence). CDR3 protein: CASSSPRGASSTDTQYF. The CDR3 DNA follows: TGTGCCAGCAGCTCACCCCGCGGGGCCTCTTCCACAGATACGCAGTATTTT.

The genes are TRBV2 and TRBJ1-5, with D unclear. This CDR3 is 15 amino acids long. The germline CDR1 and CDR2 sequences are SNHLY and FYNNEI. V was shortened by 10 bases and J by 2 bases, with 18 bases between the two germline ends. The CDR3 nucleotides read TGTGCCACGCTTGGAACTAATACGGGCAATCAGCCCCAGCATTTT. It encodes CATLGTNTGNQPQHF.

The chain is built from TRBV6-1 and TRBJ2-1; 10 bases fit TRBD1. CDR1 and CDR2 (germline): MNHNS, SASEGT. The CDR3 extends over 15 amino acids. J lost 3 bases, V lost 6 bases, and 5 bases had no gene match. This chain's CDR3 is CASRPRDRGYNEQFF. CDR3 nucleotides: TGTGCCAGCAGACCTCGGGACAGGGGCTACAATGAGCAGTTCTTC.

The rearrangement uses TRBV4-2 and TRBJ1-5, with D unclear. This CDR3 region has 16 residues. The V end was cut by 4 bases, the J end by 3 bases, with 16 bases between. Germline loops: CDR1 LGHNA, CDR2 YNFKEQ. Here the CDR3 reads CASSLNAQLSNQPQHF. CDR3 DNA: TGTGCCAGCAGCCTAAACGCCCAGTTGTCCAATCAGCCCCAGCATTTT.

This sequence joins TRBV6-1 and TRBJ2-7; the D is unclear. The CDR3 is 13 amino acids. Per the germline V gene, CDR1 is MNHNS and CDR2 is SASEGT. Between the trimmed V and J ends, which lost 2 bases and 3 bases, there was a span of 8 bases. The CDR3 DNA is TGTGCCAGCAGTGAACTTGCAAACTACGAGCAGTACTTC. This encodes CASSELANYEQYF.

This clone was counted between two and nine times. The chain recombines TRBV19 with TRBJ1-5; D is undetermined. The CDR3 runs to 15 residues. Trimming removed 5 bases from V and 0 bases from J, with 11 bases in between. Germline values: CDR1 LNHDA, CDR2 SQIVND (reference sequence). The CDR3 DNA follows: TGTGCCAGTAGTCCCCCAGAGTATAGCAATCAGCCCCAGCATTTT. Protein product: CASSPPEYSNQPQHF.

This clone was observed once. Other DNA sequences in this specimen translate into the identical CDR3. The CDR3 loop reads CAWSTWTDSETQYF. The CDR3 region has the DNA TGTGCCTGGAGTACTTGGACAGACTCAGAGACCCAGTACTTC. This rearrangement joins TRBV30 to TRBJ2-5; D is possibly TRBD1 (6 bases). Deletions cut 2 bases from V and 4 bases from J, with 14 bases between. The CDR3 runs to 14 residues. Per the germline V gene, CDR1 is GTSNPN and CDR2 is SVGIG (reference sequence).

Written as DNA, the CDR3 is TGTGCCAGCAGCTCTGACCAAAATCTAGGGGCCTATCAGCCCCAGCATTTT. This gives the protein CASSSDQNLGAYQPQHF. V and J are TRBV7-3 and TRBJ1-5; D may be TRBD1 (5 bases). Trimming left V 4 bases short and J 5 bases short, with 21 bases between. CDR1 is SGHTA and CDR2 is FQGTGA in the germline V gene. The CDR3 consists of 17 residues.